One sample yielded the 9 T cell receptor beta chains listed below, sequenced in a study of T cell repertoires in cytomegalovirus infection. Antigens for these TCRs are unknown. Via MiXCR, TCRdb re-called the reads, giving one row per CDR3 protein. The sample lists about 120,000 distinct CDR3 sequences; 30% to 35% were seen once. The sequenced sample was CD8+ T cells from cultured PBMCs, obtained from culture after CMV antigen stimulation. The receptors were sampled from a human donor in good health (CMV status not recorded). Some clones in this sample may be carry-over from other donors' samples.

This clonotype has only a few counts. CDR3 amino acids: CASSYNSWETQYF. CDR3 bases: TGTGCCAGCAGTTATAATAGCTGGGAGACCCAGTACTTC. The V call is TRBV27, the J call TRBJ2-5; D gene unclear. This CDR3 comprises 13 residues. V lost 4 bases to trimming and J lost 5 bases, with 11 bases between them. Germline V gene lookup returns CDR1 MNHEY and CDR2 SMNVEV (reference sequence).

This clonotype was detected only a few times. This chain links TRBV7-9 with TRBJ2-2; 13 nucleotides agree with TRBD2. The CDR3 spans 16 residues. V lost 5 bases and J lost 3; bases outside the gene matches: 3. CDR1 and CDR2 (germline): SEHNR, FQNEAQ (reference sequence). CDR3 residues: CASSVGLAGDTGELFF. CDR3 bases: TGTGCCAGCAGCGTCGGACTAGCGGGGGACACCGGGGAGCTGTTTTTT.

The rearrangement links TRBV12-3 or TRBV12-4 to TRBJ1-2; no clear D gene. V dropped 5 bases and J dropped 3 bases, with 13 bases sitting between them. This CDR3 contains 14 residues. The CDR3 bases are TGTGCCAGCAGTGAAGCGCCCAGCGACTATGGCTACACCTTC. Residues: CASSEAPSDYGYTF.

In its sample, this clonotype was seen a few times. V gene TRBV7-9 combines with J gene TRBJ1-2; 8 nucleotides align to TRBD1. J was trimmed by 6 bases and V by 8 bases; bases with no gene match: 11. The CDR3 has 14 amino acids. Germline V gene sequence: CDR1 SEHNR, CDR2 FQNEAQ (reference sequence). The CDR3 nucleotides read TGTGCCAGCGTCTTTACGGGACAGGCGAATGGCTACACCTTC. This sequence encodes CASVFTGQANGYTF.

The chain carries TRBV27 and TRBJ1-2, with a possible D match to TRBD1 (5 bases). Trimming took 0 bases from V and 8 from J, leaving 10 bases between them. Germline V gene data show CDR1 as MNHEY and CDR2 as SMNVEV (reference sequence). CDR3 length equals 13 residues. Here the CDR3 DNA reads TGTGCCAGCAGTTTATCTCGGGGCGGGGGCTACACCTTC. Its protein is CASSLSRGGGYTF.

CDR3 in amino acids: CASSLAPKQETQYF. As DNA, the CDR3 is TGTGCCAGCAGTTTAGCGCCAAAGCAAGAGACCCAGTACTTC. The chain couples TRBV12-3 or TRBV12-4 to TRBJ2-5, with no clear D. The V end was cut by 0 bases, the J end by 2 bases, with 7 bases between. The CDR3 totals 14 residues.

This clonotype appeared many times. The chain has TRBV24-1 and TRBJ2-3; TRBD1 matches 7 bases. From germline, CDR1 is KGHDR and CDR2 SFDVKD. The length of the CDR3 is 15 residues. The V segment lost 3 bases and the J segment 6 bases; nucleotides outside the gene matches: 8. CDR3 coding DNA: TGTGCCACCAGTGATAACAGGGGTTGGGAGGATACGCAGTATTTT. Protein product: CATSDNRGWEDTQYF.

The J gene is TRBJ1-1, the V gene TRBV6-5, with D perhaps matching TRBD1 (5 bases). Looked up from germline, CDR1 is MNHEY and CDR2 is SVGAGI. V was clipped by 6 bases and J by 0 bases, with 17 bases between them. The CDR3 is made up of 16 amino acids. The CDR3 reads CASRNLRGGMNTEAFF. CDR3 nucleotide sequence: TGTGCCAGCAGAAACCTTCGGGGGGGGATGAACACTGAAGCTTTCTTT.

V usage is TRBV7-9 and J usage is TRBJ2-5, with D possibly called TRBD1 or TRBD2 (5 bases each). CDR1 is SEHNR and CDR2 is FQNEAQ in the germline V gene (reference sequence). The CDR3 is 17 residues long. V was cut by 2 bases and J by 2 bases, with 18 bases left in between. CDR3 protein: CASSLSLGTELQETQYF. CDR3 coding DNA: TGTGCCAGCAGCTTATCCTTAGGGACGGAACTACAAGAGACCCAGTACTTC.